These T cell receptor beta chains were read from a single sample in a study of early T cells in non-severe SARS-CoV-2 infection. TCRdb recomputed calls from the 5' RACE reads with MiXCR, one row per CDR3 protein. The table has fewer than 80,000 distinct CDR3 sequences, 12% seen once. Sample: whole blood. The source of these receptors is an adult who was a healthcare worker with PCR-confirmed SARS-CoV-2 infection or an uninfected control (not recorded which). The CDR3 runs from the conserved cysteine through the conserved F or W. Fields, in order: D gene, clone size, J gene, V gene, CDR3 protein, CDR3 DNA. D genes are given only for firm matches. The size entry is marked missing in some rows and otherwise reads once, few, many or a size class.

D gene: -
clone size: -
J gene: TRBJ1-4
V gene: TRBV6-1
CDR3 protein: CASSDRPGPASEKLFF
CDR3 DNA: TGTGCCAGCAGTGATCGTCCAGGGCCGGCCAGTGAAAAACTGTTTTTT

D gene: -
clone size: -
J gene: TRBJ2-7
V gene: TRBV11-2
CDR3 protein: CASSPLARRHTYEQYF
CDR3 DNA: TGTGCCAGCAGCCCCCTGGCCCGTCGGCATACCTACGAGCAGTACTTC

D gene: TRBD2
clone size: few
J gene: TRBJ2-1
V gene: TRBV12-3/TRBV12-4
CDR3 protein: CASSFRLAGVVQFF
CDR3 DNA: TGTGCCAGCAGTTTCCGACTAGCGGGAGTCGTGCAGTTCTTC

D gene: -
clone size: many
J gene: TRBJ2-1
V gene: TRBV3-1
CDR3 protein: CASSYPGREFF
CDR3 DNA: TGTGCCAGCAGCTATCCCGGAAGGGAGTTCTTC

D gene: TRBD2
clone size: many
J gene: TRBJ2-7
V gene: TRBV7-3
CDR3 protein: CASSPSGSSYEQYF
CDR3 DNA: TGTGCCAGCAGCCCGAGCGGGAGCTCCTACGAGCAGTACTTC

D gene: -
clone size: -
J gene: TRBJ1-1
V gene: TRBV11-2
CDR3 protein: CASSSPRTEAFF
CDR3 DNA: TGTGCCAGCAGCTCGCCGAGGACTGAAGCTTTCTTT

D gene: -
clone size: many
J gene: TRBJ1-2
V gene: TRBV29-1
CDR3 protein: CSIADYGYTF
CDR3 DNA: TGCAGCATAGCCGATTATGGCTACACCTTC

D gene: TRBD2
clone size: many
J gene: TRBJ2-1
V gene: TRBV5-1
CDR3 protein: CASSRTSGNNEQFF
CDR3 DNA: TGCGCCAGCAGCCGGACTAGCGGAAACAATGAGCAGTTCTTC

D gene: -
clone size: -
J gene: TRBJ2-3
V gene: TRBV20-1
CDR3 protein: CSARAGTSSTDTQYF
CDR3 DNA: TGCAGTGCTAGAGCCGGGACTTCAAGCACAGATACGCAGTATTTT

D gene: -
clone size: -
J gene: TRBJ1-2
V gene: TRBV2
CDR3 protein: CASSQGSGYTF
CDR3 DNA: TGTGCCAGCTCCCAGGGGAGTGGCTACACCTTC

D gene: -
clone size: many
J gene: TRBJ2-7
V gene: TRBV7-8
CDR3 protein: CASSRSYEQYF
CDR3 DNA: TGTGCCAGCAGCCGGAGCTACGAGCAGTACTTC

D gene: TRBD2
clone size: many
J gene: TRBJ2-7
V gene: TRBV28
CDR3 protein: CASSTAGVKSYEQYF
CDR3 DNA: TGTGCCAGCAGCACAGCGGGAGTTAAGTCCTACGAGCAGTACTTC

D gene: -
clone size: many
J gene: TRBJ2-3
V gene: TRBV29-1
CDR3 protein: CSVDHKFPDTQYF
CDR3 DNA: TGCAGCGTTGATCATAAATTTCCAGATACGCAGTATTTT

D gene: -
clone size: -
J gene: TRBJ1-1
V gene: TRBV28
CDR3 protein: CASSPTRQSTEAFF
CDR3 DNA: TGTGCCAGCAGTCCGACTCGACAGAGCACTGAAGCTTTCTTT

D gene: -
clone size: few
J gene: TRBJ2-7
V gene: TRBV20-1
CDR3 protein: CSAPSTAKYEQYF
CDR3 DNA: TGCAGTGCTCCTAGTACAGCGAAATACGAGCAGTACTTC

D gene: TRBD1
clone size: few
J gene: TRBJ2-2
V gene: TRBV5-4
CDR3 protein: CASTRDRKNTGELFF
CDR3 DNA: TGTGCCAGCACCCGGGACAGGAAGAACACCGGGGAGCTGTTTTTT

D gene: -
clone size: few
J gene: TRBJ2-7
V gene: TRBV7-8
CDR3 protein: CASSLKGAYEQYF
CDR3 DNA: TGTGCCAGCAGCCTAAAAGGAGCCTACGAGCAGTACTTC

D gene: TRBD2
clone size: many
J gene: TRBJ2-7
V gene: TRBV7-9
CDR3 protein: CASHPGTSGGKQYF
CDR3 DNA: TGTGCCAGCCACCCCGGGACTAGCGGGGGTAAGCAGTACTTC

D gene: -
clone size: few
J gene: TRBJ2-7
V gene: TRBV4-1
CDR3 protein: CASSPWGYSYEQYF
CDR3 DNA: TGCGCCAGCTCCCCGTGGGGGTACTCCTACGAGCAGTACTTC

D gene: -
clone size: once
J gene: TRBJ2-2
V gene: TRBV10-1
CDR3 protein: CASSEGRETGELFF
CDR3 DNA: TGCGCCAGCAGTGAGGGCAGGGAGACCGGGGAGCTGTTTTTT

D gene: -
clone size: many
J gene: TRBJ1-2
V gene: TRBV29-1
CDR3 protein: CSVEPIGGGYTF
CDR3 DNA: TGCAGCGTTGAGCCAATCGGGGGTGGCTACACCTTC

D gene: TRBD1
clone size: few
J gene: TRBJ1-1
V gene: TRBV5-1
CDR3 protein: CASSPESGGRTEAFF
CDR3 DNA: TGCGCCAGCAGCCCCGAGTCAGGGGGCCGAACTGAAGCTTTCTTT

D gene: TRBD1
clone size: many
J gene: TRBJ1-4
V gene: TRBV7-8
CDR3 protein: CASTPYRGRLGGEKLFF
CDR3 DNA: TGTGCCAGCACCCCCTACAGGGGGCGCTTGGGTGGTGAAAAACTGTTTTTT

D gene: -
clone size: many
J gene: TRBJ1-4
V gene: TRBV20-1
CDR3 protein: CSARDGRRQEKLFF
CDR3 DNA: TGCAGTGCTAGGGACGGGAGGCGCCAGGAAAAACTGTTTTTT

D gene: TRBD2
clone size: -
J gene: TRBJ2-7
V gene: TRBV5-1
CDR3 protein: CASSLAGDGDEQYF
CDR3 DNA: TGCGCCAGCAGCTTAGCGGGAGATGGAGACGAGCAGTACTTC

D gene: -
clone size: many
J gene: TRBJ1-2
V gene: TRBV11-2
CDR3 protein: CASSPLGDYGYTF
CDR3 DNA: TGTGCCAGCAGCCCACTGGGGGACTATGGCTACACCTTC

D gene: TRBD2
clone size: -
J gene: TRBJ2-3
V gene: TRBV2
CDR3 protein: CASRGTSSSQYF
CDR3 DNA: TGTGCCAGCAGGGGGACTAGCTCTTCGCAGTATTTT

D gene: -
clone size: many
J gene: TRBJ2-7
V gene: TRBV20-1
CDR3 protein: CSARPPNLRSYEQYF
CDR3 DNA: TGCAGTGCTAGACCCCCGAACCTCCGATCCTACGAGCAGTACTTC

D gene: -
clone size: few
J gene: TRBJ1-3
V gene: TRBV20-1
CDR3 protein: CSASAGRDTIYF
CDR3 DNA: TGCAGTGCTAGCGCCGGGAGGGACACCATATATTTT

D gene: -
clone size: many
J gene: TRBJ2-2
V gene: TRBV7-6
CDR3 protein: CASSPAGAVSGGELFF
CDR3 DNA: TGTGCCAGCAGCCCCGCCGGGGCGGTCAGTGGCGGGGAGCTGTTTTTT

D gene: -
clone size: many
J gene: TRBJ1-1
V gene: TRBV6-5
CDR3 protein: CASSSWDTEAFF
CDR3 DNA: TGTGCCAGCAGTTCATGGGACACTGAAGCTTTCTTT

D gene: -
clone size: -
J gene: TRBJ1-5
V gene: TRBV30
CDR3 protein: CAWSLRSNQPQHF
CDR3 DNA: TGTGCCTGGAGTCTGCGTAGCAATCAGCCCCAGCATTTT

D gene: TRBD2
clone size: many
J gene: TRBJ2-7
V gene: TRBV28
CDR3 protein: CASRPLAGNFSYEQYF
CDR3 DNA: TGTGCCAGCAGGCCACTAGCGGGGAACTTCTCCTACGAGCAGTACTTC

D gene: TRBD2
clone size: -
J gene: TRBJ2-2
V gene: TRBV27
CDR3 protein: CASSLRAGATGELFF
CDR3 DNA: TGTGCCAGCAGCCTCCGGGCGGGAGCCACCGGGGAGCTGTTTTTT

D gene: -
clone size: many
J gene: TRBJ1-2
V gene: TRBV7-9
CDR3 protein: CASSLGDGYTF
CDR3 DNA: TGTGCCAGCAGCTTAGGGGATGGCTACACCTTC

D gene: -
clone size: -
J gene: TRBJ2-4
V gene: TRBV7-2
CDR3 protein: CASSLNSLPIQYF
CDR3 DNA: TGTGCCAGCAGCTTAAACAGCCTTCCTATTCAGTACTTC

D gene: -
clone size: many
J gene: TRBJ2-1
V gene: TRBV24-1
CDR3 protein: CATSDLQTRGHEQFF
CDR3 DNA: TGTGCCACCAGTGATTTGCAAACCCGGGGACATGAGCAGTTCTTC

D gene: TRBD1
clone size: -
J gene: TRBJ1-1
V gene: TRBV7-9
CDR3 protein: CASTTQGIYTEAFF
CDR3 DNA: TGTGCCAGCACGACACAGGGGATTTACACTGAAGCTTTCTTT

D gene: TRBD2
clone size: few
J gene: TRBJ2-1
V gene: TRBV6-2/TRBV6-3
CDR3 protein: CASREASGYNEQFF
CDR3 DNA: TGTGCCAGCCGAGAGGCTAGCGGTTACAATGAGCAGTTCTTC

D gene: -
clone size: few
J gene: TRBJ1-2
V gene: TRBV19
CDR3 protein: CASSVLILGWYGYTF
CDR3 DNA: TGTGCCAGTAGTGTTTTAATTTTGGGCTGGTATGGCTACACCTTC

D gene: TRBD1
clone size: many
J gene: TRBJ1-5
V gene: TRBV6-6
CDR3 protein: CASSYSDRGGNQPQHF
CDR3 DNA: TGTGCCAGCAGTTACTCGGACAGGGGGGGCAATCAGCCCCAGCATTTT

D gene: -
clone size: many
J gene: TRBJ2-5
V gene: TRBV29-1
CDR3 protein: CSVEDQETQYF
CDR3 DNA: TGCAGCGTTGAGGACCAAGAGACCCAGTACTTC

D gene: -
clone size: -
J gene: TRBJ1-2
V gene: TRBV20-1
CDR3 protein: CSARVQTGGYTF
CDR3 DNA: TGCAGTGCTAGAGTACAAACAGGGGGCTACACCTTC

D gene: -
clone size: -
J gene: TRBJ1-1
V gene: TRBV29-1
CDR3 protein: CSVPGSEAFF
CDR3 DNA: TGCAGCGTTCCAGGGAGTGAAGCTTTCTTT

D gene: -
clone size: -
J gene: TRBJ2-7
V gene: TRBV25-1
CDR3 protein: CASSEYAAYEQYF
CDR3 DNA: TGTGCCAGCAGTGAATACGCAGCCTACGAGCAGTACTTC

D gene: TRBD1
clone size: few
J gene: TRBJ2-3
V gene: TRBV11-2
CDR3 protein: CASSRGQPSTDTQYF
CDR3 DNA: TGTGCCAGCAGCCGGGGACAGCCGAGCACAGATACGCAGTATTTT

D gene: TRBD2
clone size: many
J gene: TRBJ2-1
V gene: TRBV29-1
CDR3 protein: CSVDLQAGDEQFF
CDR3 DNA: TGCAGCGTTGACCTCCAGGCGGGAGATGAGCAGTTCTTC

D gene: -
clone size: few
J gene: TRBJ2-7
V gene: TRBV11-2
CDR3 protein: CASSPGGMGRGHEQYF
CDR3 DNA: TGTGCCAGCAGCCCCGGGGGGATGGGCAGGGGGCACGAGCAGTACTTC

D gene: TRBD2
clone size: -
J gene: TRBJ2-2
V gene: TRBV5-1
CDR3 protein: CASSFLAGATGELFF
CDR3 DNA: TGCGCCAGCAGCTTCCTAGCGGGAGCCACCGGGGAGCTGTTTTTT

D gene: TRBD2
clone size: -
J gene: TRBJ2-7
V gene: TRBV10-1
CDR3 protein: CASPGLAVFYEQYF
CDR3 DNA: TGCGCCAGCCCGGGACTAGCGGTATTCTACGAGCAGTACTTC

D gene: -
clone size: many
J gene: TRBJ2-1
V gene: TRBV7-8
CDR3 protein: CASSFRVGLSYNEQFF
CDR3 DNA: TGTGCCAGCAGCTTCCGAGTGGGATTATCCTACAATGAGCAGTTCTTC

D gene: -
clone size: many
J gene: TRBJ2-7
V gene: TRBV11-2
CDR3 protein: CASSSVAGAISSYEQYF
CDR3 DNA: TGTGCCAGCAGCTCCGTAGCAGGGGCCATAAGCTCCTACGAGCAGTACTTC

D gene: TRBD1
clone size: -
J gene: TRBJ2-2
V gene: TRBV7-6
CDR3 protein: CASSLRQDLTGEARTGELFF
CDR3 DNA: TGTGCCAGCAGCTTAAGGCAGGATCTGACAGGGGAAGCCCGTACCGGGGAGCTGTTTTTT